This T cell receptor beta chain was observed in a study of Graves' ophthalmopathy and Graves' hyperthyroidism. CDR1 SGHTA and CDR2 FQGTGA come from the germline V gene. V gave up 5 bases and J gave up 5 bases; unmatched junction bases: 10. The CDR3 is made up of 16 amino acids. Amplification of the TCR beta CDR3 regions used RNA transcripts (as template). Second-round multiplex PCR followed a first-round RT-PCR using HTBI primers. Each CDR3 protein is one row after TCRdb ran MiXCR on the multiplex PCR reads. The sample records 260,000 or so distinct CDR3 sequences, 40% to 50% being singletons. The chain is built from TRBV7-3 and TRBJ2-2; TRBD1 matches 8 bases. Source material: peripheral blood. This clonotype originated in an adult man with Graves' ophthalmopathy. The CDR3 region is CASSTRTGLGTGELFF. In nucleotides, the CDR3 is TGTGCCAGCAGCACCCGGACAGGGCTGGGGACCGGGGAGCTGTTTTTT.